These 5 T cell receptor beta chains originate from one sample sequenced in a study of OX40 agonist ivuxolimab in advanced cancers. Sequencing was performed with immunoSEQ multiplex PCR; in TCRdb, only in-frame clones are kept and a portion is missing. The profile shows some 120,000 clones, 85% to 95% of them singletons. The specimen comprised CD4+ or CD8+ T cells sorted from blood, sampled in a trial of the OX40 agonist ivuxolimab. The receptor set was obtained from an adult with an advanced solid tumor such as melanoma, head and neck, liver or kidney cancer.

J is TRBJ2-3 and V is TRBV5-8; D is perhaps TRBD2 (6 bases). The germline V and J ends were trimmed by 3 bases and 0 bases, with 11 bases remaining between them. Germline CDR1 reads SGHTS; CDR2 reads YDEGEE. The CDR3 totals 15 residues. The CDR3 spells CASSWGGTSTDTQYF. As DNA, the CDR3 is TGTGCCAGCAGCTGGGGTGGGACTAGCACAGATACGCAGTATTTT.

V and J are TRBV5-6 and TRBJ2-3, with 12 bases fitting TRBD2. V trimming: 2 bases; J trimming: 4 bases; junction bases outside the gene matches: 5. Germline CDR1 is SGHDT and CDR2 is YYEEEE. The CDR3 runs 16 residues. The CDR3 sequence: CASSLGLAGGPDTQYF. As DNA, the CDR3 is TGTGCCAGCAGCTTAGGGCTAGCGGGAGGGCCAGATACGCAGTATTTT.

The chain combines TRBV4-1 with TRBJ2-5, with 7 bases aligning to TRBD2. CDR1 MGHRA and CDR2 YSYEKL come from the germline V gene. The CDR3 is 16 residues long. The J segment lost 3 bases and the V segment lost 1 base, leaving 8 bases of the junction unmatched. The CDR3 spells CASSQVGGVSKETQYF. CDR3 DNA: TGCGCCAGCAGCCAAGTTGGGGGGGTATCCAAAGAGACCCAGTACTTC.

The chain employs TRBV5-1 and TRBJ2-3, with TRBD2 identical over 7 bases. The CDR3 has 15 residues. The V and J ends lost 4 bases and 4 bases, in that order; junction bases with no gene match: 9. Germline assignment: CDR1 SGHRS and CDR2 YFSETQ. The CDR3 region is CASSPLGGGADTQYF. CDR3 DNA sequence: TGCGCCAGCAGCCCCCTGGGGGGAGGGGCAGATACGCAGTATTTT.

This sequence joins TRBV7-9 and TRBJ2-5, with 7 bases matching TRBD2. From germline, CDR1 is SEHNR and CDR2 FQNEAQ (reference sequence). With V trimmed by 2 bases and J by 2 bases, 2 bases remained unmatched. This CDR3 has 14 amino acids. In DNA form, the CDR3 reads TGTGCCAGCAGCTTACAGGGAGGGCAAGAGACCCAGTACTTC. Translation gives CASSLQGGQETQYF.